The TCR beta chain described here comes from a study of cytomegalovirus exposure and HLA in healthy donors. From germline, CDR1 is SNHLY and CDR2 FYNNEI. Between the trimmed V and J ends, which lost 5 bases and 3 bases, there was a span of 11 bases. There are 14 residues in the CDR3. 60 Vbeta and 13 Jbeta primers were used in PCR. The data were produced by immunoSEQ multiplex PCR, yet TCRdb's version contains in-frame clones alone and is incomplete. The table includes some 180,000 clones, around 85% detected once. The source of this sequence is a woman aged 50 to 65 in good health and CMV-seronegative. The chain combines TRBV2 with TRBJ2-1, with D tentatively TRBD2 (5 bases). The sequencing sample was made of PBMCs. CDR3 sequence: CASSQTRNYNEQFF. CDR3 coding DNA: TGTGCCAGCAGTCAAACTAGGAACTACAATGAGCAGTTCTTC.